Listed here are 16 T cell receptor beta chains from one sample, sequenced in a study of cytomegalovirus exposure and HLA in healthy donors. The PCR had 60 Vbeta and 13 Jbeta primers. Libraries were prepared by immunoSEQ multiplex PCR; TCRdb keeps only in-frame clonotypes and omits some of them. The sample has around 100,000 clones, over 65% seen once. Specimen: PBMCs. These receptors were obtained from a woman between 25 and 40 years old in good health and CMV-seropositive.

The chain joins TRBV30 to TRBJ2-3, with 12 bases lining up with TRBD2. This CDR3 spans 15 amino acids. Germline V gene data show CDR1 as GTSNPN and CDR2 as SVGIG (reference sequence). The junction had 7 bases not matched to a gene; V was cut back by 6 bases and J by 3 bases. The CDR3 here is CACPPSGGGTDTQYF. Written as DNA, the CDR3 is TGTGCCTGCCCACCTAGCGGGGGGGGGACAGATACGCAGTATTTT.

The V and J genes are TRBV15 and TRBJ1-2, with D tentatively TRBD1 (6 bases). The ends were cut back, 2 bases at V and 8 bases at J, with 18 bases in the middle. Per the germline V gene, CDR1 is LNHNV and CDR2 is YYDKDF (reference sequence). CDR3 length: 15 amino acids. CDR3 coding DNA: TGTGCCACCAGCAGACCCAGCCTTCGACAGGAAGGCTACACCTTC. It codes for CATSRPSLRQEGYTF. The variable domain in full, completed from reference TRBV15 and TRBJ1-2, reads DAMVIQNPRYQVTQFGKPVTLSCSQTLNHNVMYWYQQKSSQAPKLLFHYYDKDFNNEADTPDNFQSRRPNTSFCFLDIRSPGLGDTAMYLCATSRPSLRQEGYTFGSGTRLTVV.

CDR3 region: CASSVEGMPLGYTF. The CDR3 DNA is TGTGCCAGCAGCGTAGAGGGGATGCCGCTTGGCTACACCTTC. The gene calls are TRBV9 and TRBJ1-2; TRBD1 is a possible D gene (5 bases). V lost 0 bases, J lost 7 bases, and 13 bases lay in between. Germline-derived CDR1 and CDR2 are SGDLS and YYNGEE. CDR3 size: 14 residues.

This clone has more than one count but fewer than ten. The chain uses TRBV4-1 and TRBJ2-7; possible D gene TRBD1, 5 bases. Germline lookup yields CDR1 MGHRA and CDR2 YSYEKL. Trimming stripped 0 bases from V and 9 bases from J, with 24 bases between. The length of the CDR3 is 17 residues. The CDR3 coding sequence is TGCGCCAGCAGCCAAGATAGGGGCAGTCCCACTACCACGGGGCAGTACTTC. This sequence encodes CASSQDRGSPTTTGQYF.

The J gene is TRBJ2-1, the V gene TRBV27, with a weak D call TRBD2 (6 bases). There are 15 residues in the CDR3. V lost 4 bases and J 7 bases, leaving 17 bases between the germline ends. Per the germline V gene, CDR1 is MNHEY and CDR2 is SMNVEV (reference sequence). This CDR3 is CASSSLAAPWNEQFF. The CDR3 bases are TGTGCCAGCAGTTCCTTAGCGGCACCTTGGAATGAGCAGTTCTTC.

The chain is built from TRBV6-1 and TRBJ2-2; TRBD2 agrees at 12 bases. V trimming: 1 base; J trimming: 6 bases; junction bases outside the gene matches: 3. The CDR3 covers 16 residues. The germline V gene has CDR1 MNHNS and CDR2 SASEGT. The CDR3 DNA follows: TGTGCCAGCAGTGAAGGGACTAGCGGGACCGCCGGGGAGCTGTTTTTT. It translates to CASSEGTSGTAGELFF.

The J gene is TRBJ1-6, the V gene TRBV5-1; maybe TRBD1 (5 bases). This CDR3 comprises 17 residues. Per germline, CDR1 SGHRS and CDR2 YFSETQ. Between the trimmed V and J ends, which lost 5 bases and 6 bases, there was a span of 21 bases. The CDR3 sequence: CASSTGTWGFGNSPLHF. DNA for the CDR3: TGCGCCAGCAGTACCGGGACTTGGGGTTTTGGTAATTCACCCCTCCACTTT.

The rearrangement joins TRBV19 to TRBJ2-1; D may be TRBD2 (6 bases). The V gene lost 9 bases and the J gene lost 4 bases, with 16 bases spanning the gap. Germline V lookup: CDR1 LNHDA, CDR2 SQIVND (reference sequence). This CDR3 region has 14 residues. As DNA, the CDR3 is TGTGCCAGCAACTCAAGGGAGGATTACAATGAGCAGTTCTTC. Its protein is CASNSREDYNEQFF.

This clone has just one count. This chain uses TRBV6-1 with TRBJ1-5; D perhaps matches TRBD1 (6 bases). Trimming pared 1 base from V and 1 base from J, leaving 14 bases between. The CDR3 has 17 amino acids. In germline, CDR1 is MNHNS, CDR2 SASEGT. This CDR3 is CASSEGTAIWSNQPQHF. The CDR3 coding sequence is TGTGCCAGCAGTGAAGGGACAGCTATTTGGAGCAATCAGCCCCAGCATTTT.

The chain joins TRBV18 to TRBJ2-7; D remains unclear. Between the trimmed V and J ends, which lost 0 bases and 6 bases, there was a span of 9 bases. Germline CDR1 reads KGHSH; CDR2 reads LQKENI. The CDR3 extends over 13 amino acids. CDR3 amino acids: CASSPPQQLEQYF. The CDR3 DNA is TGTGCCAGCTCACCACCACAGCAGCTCGAGCAGTACTTC.

The chain uses TRBV7-8 and TRBJ2-7, with a possible D match to TRBD2 (5 bases). V was trimmed by 5 bases and J by 0 bases, leaving 17 bases between them. The CDR3 spans 16 residues. Germline assignment: CDR1 SGHVS and CDR2 FQNEAQ. CDR3 nucleotide sequence: TGTGCCAGCAGCCTTCGGACTTCCACGTTCTCCTACGAGCAGTACTTC. It translates to CASSLRTSTFSYEQYF.

V is TRBV2 and J is TRBJ2-7; D is ambiguous. Germline V lookup: CDR1 SNHLY, CDR2 FYNNEI. The V end was cut by 0 bases, the J end by 6 bases, with 9 bases between. This CDR3 is 13 amino acids long. The CDR3: CASSEAITAEQYF. The CDR3 DNA reads TGTGCCAGCAGTGAAGCCATCACAGCCGAGCAGTACTTC.

The rearrangement uses TRBV6-6 and TRBJ1-2, with D tentatively TRBD1 (6 bases). Trimming shortened V by 6 bases and J by 8 bases, and 19 bases separated the two germline ends. CDR3 size: 14 residues. Germline assignment: CDR1 MNHNY and CDR2 SVGAGI (reference sequence). CDR3 bases: TGTGCCAGCAGAGGGACAAATGCAAAGACGGGCTACACCTTC. This gives the protein CASRGTNAKTGYTF.

The table lists this clone with a count of one. V is TRBV29-1 and J is TRBJ2-7, with TRBD1 matching over 11 bases. CDR3 size: 14 residues. Trimming at V came to 5 bases and at J to 1 base, leaving 4 bases not matched to a gene. From germline, CDR1 is SQVTM and CDR2 ANQGSEA. The CDR3 reads CSVIRDRGSYEQYF. The CDR3 DNA reads TGCAGCGTTATCAGGGACAGGGGGTCCTACGAGCAGTACTTC.

This clone was recorded a few times. This sequence joins TRBV27 and TRBJ2-1; TRBD2 aligns across 13 bases. Germline lookup yields CDR1 MNHEY and CDR2 SMNVEV (reference sequence). This CDR3 is built from 18 residues. V trimming: 4 bases; J trimming: 5 bases; junction bases outside the gene matches: 11. The DNA for the CDR3 is TGTGCCAGCAGTTCGGGGTTCGGACTAGCGGGGGCCGACAATGAGCAGTTCTTC. Protein product: CASSSGFGLAGADNEQFF.

The chain uses TRBV10-3 and TRBJ1-1; TRBD1 matches at 10 bases. The CDR3 covers 16 residues. The junction had 12 bases not matched to a gene; V was cut back by 6 bases and J by 5 bases. Germline-derived CDR1 and CDR2 are ENHRY and SYGVKD. The CDR3 spells CAIRKTGGAGLTEAFF. As DNA, the CDR3 is TGTGCCATCAGGAAGACAGGGGGCGCTGGTCTAACTGAAGCTTTCTTT.